Presented here are 11 T cell receptor beta chains from one specimen sequenced in a study of regulatory T cells in long-lasting Graves disease. The time point denotes: newly diagnosed GD, antithyroid drugs for less than 3 months. RNA isolated from PBMCs was used to make the TCR library. For TCR beta, libraries came from iRepertoire HTBI primers and Arm-PCR of CDR3 regions. TCRdb used MiXCR to reprocess the multiplex PCR reads, holding one entry per CDR3 protein. The sample lists under 450,000 distinct CDR3 sequences, roughly 15% occurring once. The data were also submitted as part of a second study, on T cells in Graves' hyperthyroidism and ophthalmopathy.

Sequenced here: peripheral blood mononuclear cells (PBMCs), sampled at new diagnosis, from a patient treated with antithyroid drugs. These receptors were obtained from a woman younger than 35 with Graves disease.

This clonotype has ten or more counts. The chain couples TRBV2 to TRBJ1-1; tentative D call: TRBD1 (5 bases). The CDR3 sequence is 18 residues long. V was shortened by 2 bases and J by 4 bases, with 23 bases between the two germline ends. Germline V gene lookup returns CDR1 SNHLY and CDR2 FYNNEI. Written as DNA, the CDR3 is TGTGCCAGCAGTGAACCGCATTCCGGCCAGGGAGATGGCACTGAAGCTTTCTTT. As protein: CASSEPHSGQGDGTEAFF.

This clonotype was seen ten or more times. The CDR3 bases are TGTGCCAGCAGCTTAGGAGGGGGTAAGGGCTACGAGCAGTACTTC. This codes for CASSLGGGKGYEQYF. V and J are TRBV7-8 and TRBJ2-7; perhaps TRBD1 as D (6 bases). Trimming removed 1 base from V and 3 bases from J, with 13 bases in between. There are 15 residues in the CDR3. Germline V gene lookup returns CDR1 SGHVS and CDR2 FQNEAQ. The complete variable domain, with remaining parts taken from reference TRBV7-8 and TRBJ2-7, reads GAGVSQSPRYKVAKRGQDVALRCDPISGHVSLFWYQQALGQGPEFLTYFQNEAQLDKSGLPSDRFFAERPEGSVSTLKIQRTQQEDSAVYLCASSLGGGKGYEQYFGPGTRLTVT.

This clonotype was seen many times. The rearrangement uses TRBV4-1 and TRBJ2-7; 9 positions agree with TRBD2. The ends lost 3 bases at V and 3 bases at J; junction bases unmatched: 9. CDR1 is MGHRA, CDR2 YSYEKL, per germline. This CDR3 has 16 amino acids. Here the CDR3 reads CASSQTTGTSHYEQYF. The CDR3 DNA is TGCGCCAGCAGCCAGACAACCGGGACTAGCCACTACGAGCAGTACTTC.

This clonotype was detected many times. This chain uses TRBV2 with TRBJ1-5, with 11 bases that match TRBD1. The germline gives CDR1 SNHLY, CDR2 FYNNEI. The CDR3 spans 16 residues. V lost 4 bases to trimming and J lost 4 bases; unmatched junction nucleotides: 6. The CDR3 here is CASSARDRGLNQPQHF. CDR3 coding DNA: TGTGCCAGCAGTGCCCGGGACAGGGGGTTGAATCAGCCCCAGCATTTT.

This clonotype was seen ten or more times. The chain couples TRBV3-1 to TRBJ1-1, with D possibly being TRBD1 (6 bases). V lost 4 bases and J 5 bases, leaving 23 bases between the germline ends. Per germline, CDR1 LGHDT and CDR2 YNNKEL (reference sequence). CDR3 size: 17 residues. CDR3 nucleotides: TGTGCCAGCAGCCCCACCTTCGGACGGCAGGGGAGAACTGAAGCTTTCTTT. It encodes CASSPTFGRQGRTEAFF. Combining the CDR3 with reference TRBV3-1 and TRBJ1-1 gives the whole variable domain DTAVSQTPKYLVTQMGNDKSIKCEQNLGHDTMYWYKQDSKKFLKIMFSYNNKELIINETVPNRFSPKSPDKAHLNLHINSLELGDSAVYFCASSPTFGRQGRTEAFFGQGTRLTVV.

On this clonotype itself: This may stem from a read error, because a much larger clone lies one nucleotide away. This sequence joins TRBV29-1 and TRBJ1-1; the match to TRBD1 covers 8 bases. From germline, CDR1 is SQVTM and CDR2 ANQGSEA. The CDR3 sequence is 13 residues long. Trimming took 7 bases from V and 8 from J; bases not matched to a gene: 12. CDR3 sequence: CSASTTGTGEAFF. The CDR3 DNA reads as TGCAGCGCAAGTACGACCGGGACAGGAGAAGCTTTCTTT.

This clonotype came up many times. J is TRBJ2-3 and V is TRBV2; TRBD2 is a possible D gene (6 bases). The J call may be mistaken, given a closer DNA end match to TRBJ2-1. Germline-derived CDR1 and CDR2 are SNHLY and FYNNEI. CDR3 length: 14 residues. The CDR3 loop reads CATRPSGDYKSQFF. CDR3 sequence (DNA): TGTGCCACCAGACCATCGGGAGATTACAAATCGCAGTTCTTC.

This clonotype has at least ten counts. The rearrangement links TRBV18 to TRBJ2-5; D is unresolved. Germline V CDR1 and CDR2: KGHSH, LQKENI. The CDR3 spans 13 residues. Between the trimmed V and J ends, which lost 6 bases and 9 bases, there was a span of 17 bases. This chain's CDR3 is CASSSTDTRAQYF. The CDR3 nucleotides read TGTGCCAGCTCGTCTACAGACACTCGGGCCCAGTACTTC.

This clonotype turned up a few times. V and J are TRBV2 and TRBJ2-6; D not resolved. Germline V gene data show CDR1 as SNHLY and CDR2 as FYNNEI. This CDR3 contains 15 residues. Deletions cut 7 bases from V and 0 bases from J, with 10 bases between. CDR3 region: CASTSRSSGANVLTF. The CDR3, as DNA: TGTGCCAGCACGAGCAGAAGCTCTGGGGCCAACGTCCTGACTTTC.

This clonotype was detected once. This sequence may be a read error, since a much larger clone differs from it by one base. V is TRBV30 and J is TRBJ2-3; D uncertain. The tail of the sequence fits TRBJ2-1 better, so the J call may be wrong. Germline-derived CDR1 and CDR2 are GTSNPN and SVGIG (reference sequence). The CDR3 totals 12 residues. In nucleotides, the CDR3 is TGTGCCTGGAGTGTACTGGGCTACGAGCAGTTCTTC. As protein: CAWSVLGYEQFF.

In this sample, this clonotype turned up a few times. The gene calls are TRBV10-3 and TRBJ2-2; 13 bases are a match to TRBD2. Germline V gives CDR1 ENHRY, CDR2 SYGVKD. J gave up 6 bases and V 8 bases, and 3 bases lay outside the gene matches. The CDR3 contains 14 residues. The CDR3 region is CAIGGLAGPGELFF. The CDR3 coding sequence is TGTGCCATCGGGGGACTAGCGGGACCCGGGGAGCTGTTTTTT.